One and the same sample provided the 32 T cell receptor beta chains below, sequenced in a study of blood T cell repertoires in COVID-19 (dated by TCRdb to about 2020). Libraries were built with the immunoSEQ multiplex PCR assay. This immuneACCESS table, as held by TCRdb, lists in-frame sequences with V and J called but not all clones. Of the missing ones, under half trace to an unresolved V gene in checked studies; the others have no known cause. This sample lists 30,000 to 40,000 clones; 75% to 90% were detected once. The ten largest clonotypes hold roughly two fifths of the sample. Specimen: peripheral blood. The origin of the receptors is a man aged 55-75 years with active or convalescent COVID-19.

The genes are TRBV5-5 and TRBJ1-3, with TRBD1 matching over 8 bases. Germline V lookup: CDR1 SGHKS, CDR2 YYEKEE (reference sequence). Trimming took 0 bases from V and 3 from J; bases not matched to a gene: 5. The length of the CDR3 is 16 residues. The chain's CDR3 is CASSLESGGFGNTIYF. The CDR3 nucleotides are TGTGCCAGCAGCTTGGAATCAGGGGGCTTTGGAAACACCATATATTTT.

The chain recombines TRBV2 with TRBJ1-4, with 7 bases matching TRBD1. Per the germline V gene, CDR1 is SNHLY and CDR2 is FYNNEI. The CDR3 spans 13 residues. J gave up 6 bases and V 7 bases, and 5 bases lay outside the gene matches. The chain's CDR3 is CASKRGTDEKLFF. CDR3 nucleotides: TGTGCCAGCAAAAGAGGGACAGATGAAAAACTGTTTTTT.

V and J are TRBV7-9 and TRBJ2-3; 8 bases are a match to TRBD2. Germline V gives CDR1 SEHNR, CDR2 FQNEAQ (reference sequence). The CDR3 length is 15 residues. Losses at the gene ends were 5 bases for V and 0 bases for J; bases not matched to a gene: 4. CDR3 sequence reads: CASSDREGSTDTQYF. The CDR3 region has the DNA TGTGCCAGCAGCGACCGGGAGGGGAGCACAGATACGCAGTATTTT.

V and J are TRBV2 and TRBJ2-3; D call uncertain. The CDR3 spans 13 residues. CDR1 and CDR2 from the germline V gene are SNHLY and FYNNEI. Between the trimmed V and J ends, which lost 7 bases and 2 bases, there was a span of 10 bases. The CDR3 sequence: CASTEIDTDTQYF. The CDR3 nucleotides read TGTGCCAGCACGGAGATAGACACAGATACGCAGTATTTT.

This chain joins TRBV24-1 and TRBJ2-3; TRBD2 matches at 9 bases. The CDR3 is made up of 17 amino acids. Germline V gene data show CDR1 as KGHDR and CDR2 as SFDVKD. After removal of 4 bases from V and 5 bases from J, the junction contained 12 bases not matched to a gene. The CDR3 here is CATSDPRGAGGQDTQYF. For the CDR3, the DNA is TGTGCCACCAGTGACCCCCGAGGAGCGGGGGGCCAAGATACGCAGTATTTT.

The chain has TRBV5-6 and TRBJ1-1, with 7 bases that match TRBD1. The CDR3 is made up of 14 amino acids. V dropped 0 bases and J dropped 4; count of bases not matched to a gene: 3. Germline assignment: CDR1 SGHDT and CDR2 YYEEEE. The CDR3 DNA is TGTGCCAGCAGCTTGGCCGGGACAGCCACTGAAGCTTTCTTT. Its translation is CASSLAGTATEAFF. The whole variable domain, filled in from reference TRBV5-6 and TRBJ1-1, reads DAGVTQSPTHLIKTRGQQVTLRCSPKSGHDTVSWYQQALGQGPQFIFQYYEEEERQRGNFPDRFSGHQFPNYSSELNVNALLLGDSALYLCASSLAGTATEAFFGQGTRLTVV.

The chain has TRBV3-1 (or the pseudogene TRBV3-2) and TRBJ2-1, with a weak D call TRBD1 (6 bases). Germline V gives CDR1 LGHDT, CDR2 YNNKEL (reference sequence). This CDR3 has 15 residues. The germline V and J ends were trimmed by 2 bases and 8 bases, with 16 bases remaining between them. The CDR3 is CASSQLRGGRDEQFF. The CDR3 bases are TGTGCCAGCAGCCAACTCCGAGGGGGACGGGATGAGCAGTTCTTC.

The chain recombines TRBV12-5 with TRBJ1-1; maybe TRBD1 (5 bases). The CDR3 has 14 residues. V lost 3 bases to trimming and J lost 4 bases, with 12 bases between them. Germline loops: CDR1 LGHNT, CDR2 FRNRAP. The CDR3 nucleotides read TGTGCTAGTGGTTTCGGGGGGTTGTTCACTGAAGCTTTCTTT. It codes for CASGFGGLFTEAFF.

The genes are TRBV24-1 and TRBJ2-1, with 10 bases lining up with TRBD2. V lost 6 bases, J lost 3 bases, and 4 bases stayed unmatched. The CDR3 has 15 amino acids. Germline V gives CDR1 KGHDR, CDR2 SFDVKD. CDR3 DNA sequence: TGTGCCACCAGTACGAGCGGGGGGGGCTACAATGAGCAGTTCTTC. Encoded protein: CATSTSGGGYNEQFF.

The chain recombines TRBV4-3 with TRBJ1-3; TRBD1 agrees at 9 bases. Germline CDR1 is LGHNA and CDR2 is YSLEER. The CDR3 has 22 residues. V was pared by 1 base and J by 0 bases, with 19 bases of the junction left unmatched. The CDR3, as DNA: TGCGCCAGCAGCCAAGTTCTTTCCCGGGACAGGGTTTTCGGGATCTCTGGAAACACCATATATTTT. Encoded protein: CASSQVLSRDRVFGISGNTIYF.

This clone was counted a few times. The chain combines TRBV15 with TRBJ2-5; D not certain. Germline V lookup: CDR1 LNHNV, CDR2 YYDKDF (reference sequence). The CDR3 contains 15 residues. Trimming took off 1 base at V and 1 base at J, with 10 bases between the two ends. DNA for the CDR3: TGTGCCACCAGCAGAGGGTTGGCAGGCCAAGAGACCCAGTACTTC. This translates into CATSRGLAGQETQYF.

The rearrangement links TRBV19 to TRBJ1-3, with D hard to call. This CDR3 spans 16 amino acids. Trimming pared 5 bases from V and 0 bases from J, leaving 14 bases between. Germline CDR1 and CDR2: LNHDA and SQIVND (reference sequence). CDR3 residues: CASSLRTATSGNTIYF. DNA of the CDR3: TGTGCCAGTAGTCTTCGGACTGCCACCTCTGGAAACACCATATATTTT.

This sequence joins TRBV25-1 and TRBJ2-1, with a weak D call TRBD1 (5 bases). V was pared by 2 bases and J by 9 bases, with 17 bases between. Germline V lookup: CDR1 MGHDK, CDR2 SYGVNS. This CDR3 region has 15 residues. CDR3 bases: TGTGCCAGCAGTGAAGGGGCAGGGCGTCGCAGTGAGCAGTTCTTC. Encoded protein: CASSEGAGRRSEQFF.

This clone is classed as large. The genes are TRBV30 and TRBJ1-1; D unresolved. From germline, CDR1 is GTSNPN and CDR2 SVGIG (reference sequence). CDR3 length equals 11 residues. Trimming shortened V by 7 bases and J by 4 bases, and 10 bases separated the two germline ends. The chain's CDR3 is CAYSPGTEAFF. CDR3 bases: TGTGCCTACTCGCCGGGCACTGAAGCTTTCTTT. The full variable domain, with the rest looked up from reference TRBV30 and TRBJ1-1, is SQTIHQWPATLVQPVGSPLSLECTVEGTSNPNLYWYRQAAGRGLQLLFYSVGIGQISSEVPQNLSASRPQDRQFILSSKKLLLSDSGFYLCAYSPGTEAFFGQGTRLTVV.

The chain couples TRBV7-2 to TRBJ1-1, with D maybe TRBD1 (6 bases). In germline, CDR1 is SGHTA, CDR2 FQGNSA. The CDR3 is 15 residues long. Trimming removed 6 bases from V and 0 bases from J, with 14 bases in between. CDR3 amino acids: CASSPDYRVNTEAFF. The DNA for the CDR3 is TGTGCCAGCAGTCCTGACTACAGGGTGAACACTGAAGCTTTCTTT.

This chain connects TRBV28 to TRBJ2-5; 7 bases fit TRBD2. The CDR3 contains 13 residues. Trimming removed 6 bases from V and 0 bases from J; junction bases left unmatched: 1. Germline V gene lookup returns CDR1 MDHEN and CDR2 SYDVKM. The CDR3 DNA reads TGTGCCAGCAGAGCGGGGTACCAAGAGACCCAGTACTTC. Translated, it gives CASRAGYQETQYF.

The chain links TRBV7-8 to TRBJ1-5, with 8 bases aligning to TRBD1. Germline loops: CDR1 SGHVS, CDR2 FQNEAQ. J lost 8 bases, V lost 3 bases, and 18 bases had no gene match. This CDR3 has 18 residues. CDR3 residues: CASSFRSLTGGRDEPQHF. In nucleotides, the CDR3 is TGTGCCAGCAGCTTCCGCTCCCTCACAGGGGGGAGGGACGAGCCCCAGCATTTT. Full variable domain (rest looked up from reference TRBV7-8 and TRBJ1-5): GAGVSQSPRYKVAKRGQDVALRCDPISGHVSLFWYQQALGQGPEFLTYFQNEAQLDKSGLPSDRFFAERPEGSVSTLKIQRTQQEDSAVYLCASSFRSLTGGRDEPQHFGDGTRLSIL.

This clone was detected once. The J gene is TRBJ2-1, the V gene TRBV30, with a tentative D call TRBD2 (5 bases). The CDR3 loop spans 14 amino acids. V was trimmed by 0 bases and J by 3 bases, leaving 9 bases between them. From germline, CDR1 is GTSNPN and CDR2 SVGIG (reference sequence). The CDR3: CAWSVSEVYNEQFF. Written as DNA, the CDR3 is TGTGCCTGGAGTGTTTCGGAGGTCTACAATGAGCAGTTCTTC.

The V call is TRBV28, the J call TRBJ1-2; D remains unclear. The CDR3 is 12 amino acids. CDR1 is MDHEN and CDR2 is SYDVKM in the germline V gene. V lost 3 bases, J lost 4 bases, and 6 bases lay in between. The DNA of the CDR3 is TGTGCCAGCAGTTTCCCCCGCTATGGCTACACCTTC. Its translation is CASSFPRYGYTF.

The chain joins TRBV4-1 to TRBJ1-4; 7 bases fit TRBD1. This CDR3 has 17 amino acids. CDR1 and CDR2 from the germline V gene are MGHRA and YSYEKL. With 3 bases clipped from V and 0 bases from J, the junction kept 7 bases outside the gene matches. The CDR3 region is CASSQGQLTATNEKLFF. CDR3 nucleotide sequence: TGCGCCAGCAGCCAGGGACAGCTCACTGCAACTAATGAAAAACTGTTTTTT.

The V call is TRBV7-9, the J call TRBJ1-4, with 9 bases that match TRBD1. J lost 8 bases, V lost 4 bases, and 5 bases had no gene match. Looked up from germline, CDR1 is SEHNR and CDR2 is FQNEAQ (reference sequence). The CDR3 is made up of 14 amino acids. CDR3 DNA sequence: TGTGCCAGCAGCTCCGGGACAGGGATCGAAAAACTGTTTTTT. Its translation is CASSSGTGIEKLFF.

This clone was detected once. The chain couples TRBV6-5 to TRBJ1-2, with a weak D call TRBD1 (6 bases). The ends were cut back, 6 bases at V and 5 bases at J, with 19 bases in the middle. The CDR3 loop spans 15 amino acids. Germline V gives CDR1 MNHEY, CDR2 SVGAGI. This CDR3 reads CASRGAQGGEYGYTF. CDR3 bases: TGTGCCAGCAGGGGGGCACAGGGAGGGGAGTATGGCTACACCTTC.

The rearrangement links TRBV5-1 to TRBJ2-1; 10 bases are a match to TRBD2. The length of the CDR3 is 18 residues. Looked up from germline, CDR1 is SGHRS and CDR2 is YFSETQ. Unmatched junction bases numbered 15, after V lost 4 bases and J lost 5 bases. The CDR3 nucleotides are TGCGCCAGCAGCCTTGCCCCTCGACTAGCGGGTGGGGACAATGAGCAGTTCTTC. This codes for CASSLAPRLAGGDNEQFF.

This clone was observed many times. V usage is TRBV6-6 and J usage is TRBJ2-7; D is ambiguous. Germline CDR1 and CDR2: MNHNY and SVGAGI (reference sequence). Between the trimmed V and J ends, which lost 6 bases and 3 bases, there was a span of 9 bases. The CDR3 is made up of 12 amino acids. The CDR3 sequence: CASSLGYYEQYV. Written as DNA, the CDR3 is TGTGCCAGCAGCCTGGGCTACTACGAGCAGTACGTC.

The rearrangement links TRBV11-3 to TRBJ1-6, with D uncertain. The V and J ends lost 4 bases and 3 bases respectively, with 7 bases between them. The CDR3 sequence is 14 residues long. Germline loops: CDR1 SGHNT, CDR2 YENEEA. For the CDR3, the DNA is TGTGCCAGCAGCTCGGTCGACTATAATTCACCCCTCCACTTT. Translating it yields CASSSVDYNSPLHF.

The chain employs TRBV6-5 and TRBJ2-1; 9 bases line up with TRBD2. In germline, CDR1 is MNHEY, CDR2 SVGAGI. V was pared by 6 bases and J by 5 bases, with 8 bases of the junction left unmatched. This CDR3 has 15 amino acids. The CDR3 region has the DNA TGTGCCAGCAGACACGGGACTAGCAGACACAATGAGCAGTTCTTC. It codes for CASRHGTSRHNEQFF.

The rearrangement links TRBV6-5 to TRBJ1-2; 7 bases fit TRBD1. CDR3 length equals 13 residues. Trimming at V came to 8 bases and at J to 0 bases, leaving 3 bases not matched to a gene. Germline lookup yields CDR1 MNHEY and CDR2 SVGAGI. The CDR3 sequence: CASRTGTNYGYTF. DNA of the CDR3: TGTGCCAGCCGGACAGGAACTAACTATGGCTACACCTTC.

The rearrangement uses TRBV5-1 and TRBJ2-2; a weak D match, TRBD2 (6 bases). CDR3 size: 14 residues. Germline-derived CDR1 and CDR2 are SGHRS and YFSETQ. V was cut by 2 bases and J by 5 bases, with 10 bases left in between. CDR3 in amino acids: CASSFRLGTGELFF. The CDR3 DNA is TGCGCCAGCAGCTTTAGACTAGGGACCGGGGAGCTGTTTTTT.

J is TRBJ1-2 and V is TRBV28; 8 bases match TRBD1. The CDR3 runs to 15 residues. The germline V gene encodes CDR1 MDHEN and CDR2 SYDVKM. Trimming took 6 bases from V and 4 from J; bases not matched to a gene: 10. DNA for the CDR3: TGTGCCAGCAGCCGAGGACAGGGCTTATCCTATGGCTACACCTTC. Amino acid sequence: CASSRGQGLSYGYTF.

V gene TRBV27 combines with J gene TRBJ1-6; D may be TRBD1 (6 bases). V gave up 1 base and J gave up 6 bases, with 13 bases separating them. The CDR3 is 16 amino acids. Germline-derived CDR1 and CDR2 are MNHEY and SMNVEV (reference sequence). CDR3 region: CASSLFDRIGNSPLHF. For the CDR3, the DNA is TGTGCCAGCAGTTTATTCGACAGGATCGGTAATTCACCCCTCCACTTT.

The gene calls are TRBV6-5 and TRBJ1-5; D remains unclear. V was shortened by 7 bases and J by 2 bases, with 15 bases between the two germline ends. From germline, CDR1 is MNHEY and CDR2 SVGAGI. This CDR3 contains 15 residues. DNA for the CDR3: TGTGCCAGCAACGCAGGCGTCAGTCGCAATCAGCCCCAGCATTTT. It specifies CASNAGVSRNQPQHF.

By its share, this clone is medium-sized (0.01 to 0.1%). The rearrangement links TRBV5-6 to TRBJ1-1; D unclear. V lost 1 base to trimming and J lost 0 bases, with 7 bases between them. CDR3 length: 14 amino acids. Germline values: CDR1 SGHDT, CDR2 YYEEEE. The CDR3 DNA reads TGTGCCAGCAGCTTGATCTTTCTGAACACTGAAGCTTTCTTT. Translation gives CASSLIFLNTEAFF.